The 4 T cell receptor beta chains below were found in one sample sequenced in a study of shared clonotypes between healthy human individuals. The naive CD8 subset, CD45RO-negative cells positively selected for CCR7, excluded terminally differentiated effector memory CD45RA+ cells. Profiling relied on immunoSEQ multiplex PCR, and the TCRdb table lists in-frame clones only, not all of them. The table lists under 1 million clones, just over 95% of them singletons. Material: naive CD8+ T cells sorted from blood. These TCRs come from a man aged 25 to 45 in good health.

This clone came up once. The chain joins TRBV28 to TRBJ2-3; TRBD2 might be the D (6 bases). CDR3 length equals 14 residues. The germline gives CDR1 MDHEN, CDR2 SYDVKM. The V end lost 3 bases, the J end lost 1 base, and 8 bases lay between the germline ends. For the CDR3, the DNA is TGTGCCAGCAGTTTCGCGGGACGCACAGATACGCAGTATTTT. Translated: CASSFAGRTDTQYF.

Here the CDR3 reads CASSLYKTGRTTKETQYF. The CDR3 DNA reads TGTGCCAGCAGTTTATATAAGACAGGCCGCACCACTAAAGAGACCCAGTACTTC. The rearrangement uses TRBV28 and TRBJ2-5; D possibly corresponds to TRBD1 (6 bases). The CDR3 is 18 residues long. Germline CDR1 is MDHEN and CDR2 is SYDVKM. Trimming left V 1 base short and J 3 bases short, with 21 bases between.

V usage is TRBV12-2 and J usage is TRBJ2-3; TRBD2 was called by the table and not checked on the DNA. TRBV12-2 is noted as a pseudogene. The CDR3 spans 17 residues. CDR3 in DNA: TGTGCAAGTCGCTTAGTTCGGGCTAGCGGGATCACAGATACGCAGTATTTT. This codes for CASRLVRASGITDTQYF.

The J gene is TRBJ2-6, the V gene TRBV5-8, with D unresolved. Germline V gene lookup returns CDR1 SGHTS and CDR2 YDEGEE. This CDR3 is built from 15 residues. V was pared by 1 base and J by 1 base, with 6 bases between. The CDR3 DNA is TGTGCCAGCAGCTTGTTCCGATCTGGGGCCAACGTCCTGACTTTC. It codes for CASSLFRSGANVLTF.